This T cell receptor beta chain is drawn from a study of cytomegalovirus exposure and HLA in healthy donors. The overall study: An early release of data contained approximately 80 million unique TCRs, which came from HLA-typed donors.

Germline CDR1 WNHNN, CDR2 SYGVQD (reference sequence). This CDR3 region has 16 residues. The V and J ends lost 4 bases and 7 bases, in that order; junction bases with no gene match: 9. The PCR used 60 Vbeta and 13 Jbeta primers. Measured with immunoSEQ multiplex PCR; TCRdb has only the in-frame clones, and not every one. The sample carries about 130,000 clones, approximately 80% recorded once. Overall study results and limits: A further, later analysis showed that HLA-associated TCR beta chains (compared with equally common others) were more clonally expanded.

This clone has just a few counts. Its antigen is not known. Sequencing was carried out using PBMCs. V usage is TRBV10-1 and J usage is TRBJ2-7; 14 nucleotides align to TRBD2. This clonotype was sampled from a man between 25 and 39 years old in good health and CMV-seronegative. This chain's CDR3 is CASSGMGLAGVDEQYF. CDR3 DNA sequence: TGCGCCAGCAGTGGAATGGGACTAGCGGGAGTGGATGAGCAGTACTTC.